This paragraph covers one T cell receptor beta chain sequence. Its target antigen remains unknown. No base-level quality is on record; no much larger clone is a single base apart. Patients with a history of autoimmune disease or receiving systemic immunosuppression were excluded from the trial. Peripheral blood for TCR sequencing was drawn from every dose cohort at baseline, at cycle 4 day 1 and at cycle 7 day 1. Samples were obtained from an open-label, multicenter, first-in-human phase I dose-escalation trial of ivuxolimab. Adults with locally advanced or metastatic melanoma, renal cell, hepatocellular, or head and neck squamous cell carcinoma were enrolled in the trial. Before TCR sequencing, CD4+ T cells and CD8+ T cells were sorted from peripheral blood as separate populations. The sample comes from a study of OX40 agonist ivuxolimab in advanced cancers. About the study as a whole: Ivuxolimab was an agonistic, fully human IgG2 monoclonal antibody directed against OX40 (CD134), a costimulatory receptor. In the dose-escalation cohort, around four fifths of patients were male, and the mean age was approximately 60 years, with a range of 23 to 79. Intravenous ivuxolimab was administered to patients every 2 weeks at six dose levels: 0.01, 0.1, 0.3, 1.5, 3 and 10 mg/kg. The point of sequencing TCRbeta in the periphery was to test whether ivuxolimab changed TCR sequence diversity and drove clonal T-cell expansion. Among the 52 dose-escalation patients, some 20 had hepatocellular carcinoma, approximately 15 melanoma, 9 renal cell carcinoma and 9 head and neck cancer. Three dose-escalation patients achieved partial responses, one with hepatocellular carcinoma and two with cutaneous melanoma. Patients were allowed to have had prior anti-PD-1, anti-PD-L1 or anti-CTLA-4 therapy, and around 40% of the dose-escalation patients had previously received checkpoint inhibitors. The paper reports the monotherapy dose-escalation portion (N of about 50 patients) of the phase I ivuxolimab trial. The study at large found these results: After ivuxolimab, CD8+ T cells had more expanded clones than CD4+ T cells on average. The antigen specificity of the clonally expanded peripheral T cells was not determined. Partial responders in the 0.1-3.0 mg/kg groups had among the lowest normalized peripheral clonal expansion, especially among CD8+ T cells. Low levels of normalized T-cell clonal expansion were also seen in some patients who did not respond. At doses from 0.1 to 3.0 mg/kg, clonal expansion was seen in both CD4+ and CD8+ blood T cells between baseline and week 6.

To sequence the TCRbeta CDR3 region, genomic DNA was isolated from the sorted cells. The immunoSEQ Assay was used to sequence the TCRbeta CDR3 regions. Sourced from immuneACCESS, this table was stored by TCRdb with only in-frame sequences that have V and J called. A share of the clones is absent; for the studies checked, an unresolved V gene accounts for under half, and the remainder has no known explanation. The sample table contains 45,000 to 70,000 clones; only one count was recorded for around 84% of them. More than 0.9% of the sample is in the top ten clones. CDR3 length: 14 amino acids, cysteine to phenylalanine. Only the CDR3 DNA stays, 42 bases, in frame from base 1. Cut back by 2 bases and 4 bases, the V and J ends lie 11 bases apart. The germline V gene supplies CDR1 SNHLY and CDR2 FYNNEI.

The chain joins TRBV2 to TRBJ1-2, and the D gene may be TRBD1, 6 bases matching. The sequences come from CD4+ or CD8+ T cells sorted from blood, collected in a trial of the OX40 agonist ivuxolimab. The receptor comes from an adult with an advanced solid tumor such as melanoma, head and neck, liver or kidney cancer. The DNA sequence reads TGTGCCAGCAGTGAACAGGGGTACGGCTATGGCTACACCTTC. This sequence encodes CASSEQGYGYGYTF. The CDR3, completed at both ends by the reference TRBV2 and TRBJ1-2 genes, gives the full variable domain EPEVTQTPSHQVTQMGQEVILRCVPISNHLYFYWYRQILGQKVEFLVSFYNNEISEKSEIFDDQFSVERPDGSNFTLKIRSTKLEDSAMYFCASSEQGYGYGYTFGSGTRLTVV.